This TCR beta chain originates from a study of T cell responses to AZD1222 COVID-19 vaccine. In regard to this clone: The antigen remains unidentified.

General study points: Repertoires were obtained solely post-peak T cell response. At baseline, just 6 or 7 AZD1222 recipients tested seropositive.

The method was immunoSEQ multiplex PCR; TCRdb's version includes in-frame clones alone and lacks a portion of them. Among 160,000 or so clones listed, around 90% were seen once. The CDR3 is made up of 13 amino acids. Trimming shortened V by 3 bases and J by 4 bases, and 6 bases separated the two germline ends. CDR1 is MGHRA, CDR2 YSYEKL, per germline. Sequenced here: peripheral blood, sampled on day 0 of AZD1222 vaccination. The sequence derives from an adult in good health. The J gene is TRBJ2-2, the V gene TRBV4-1, with D hard to call. This CDR3 is CASSHVPTGELFF. In nucleotides, the CDR3 is TGCGCCAGCAGCCACGTTCCCACCGGGGAGCTGTTTTTT.